What follows are 20 T cell receptor beta chains derived from one specimen sequenced in a study of blood T cells in healthy people across ages (dated by TCRdb to the mid-2010s). Library method: 5' RACE. A second PCR of about 6 to 12 cycles was run with a J-beta primer mix and a sample-barcoded 5' primer. TCRdb trimmed the raw reads at Q25, called clones with MiXCR and kept productive beta chains. Identical CDR3 protein sequences are pooled into one entry, listed with their most common genes and DNA. Recorded for this sample are 1.8 million or so distinct CDR3 sequences; around 42% of them occurred a single time. 23% of the sample goes to the ten largest clones. The sequenced sample consisted of blood. These receptor sequences come from a human donor in good health.

Concerning this clonotype itself: Given a much more abundant clone one base away, this may be a read error. This chain joins TRBV27 and TRBJ1-4; D possibly corresponds to TRBD1 (6 bases). Trimming shortened V by 4 bases and J by 4 bases, and 10 bases separated the two germline ends. The CDR3 is made up of 14 amino acids. Germline V gene lookup returns CDR1 MNHEY and CDR2 SMNVEV (reference sequence). The CDR3 loop reads CASSSDSHNEKLFF. In DNA, the CDR3 is TGTGCCAGCAGTTCGGACAGCCATAATGAAAAACTGTTTTTT.

The chain recombines TRBV20-1 with TRBJ2-7; the match to TRBD1 covers 10 bases. CDR3 length: 14 residues. Looked up from germline, CDR1 is DFQATT and CDR2 is SNEGSKA (reference sequence). Trimming took 4 bases from V and 5 from J; bases not matched to a gene: 8. In nucleotides, the CDR3 is TGCAGTGCTATATTGGGACAGGGGTCCAACGAGCAGTACTTC. Residues: CSAILGQGSNEQYF.

This clonotype was seen repeatedly, ten times or more. V and J are TRBV5-5 and TRBJ1-6; D remains ambiguous. The germline V gene has CDR1 SGHKS and CDR2 YYEKEE (reference sequence). The CDR3 is 16 residues long. Trimming shortened V by 6 bases and J by 7 bases, and 20 bases separated the two germline ends. The CDR3 DNA follows: TGTGCCAGCAACTCAGCTCATCTTAACGGGAATTCACCCCTCCACTTT. Its translation: CASNSAHLNGNSPLHF.

The chain recombines TRBV19 with TRBJ1-2; the D is unclear. In germline, CDR1 is LNHDA, CDR2 SQIVND (reference sequence). The V and J ends lost 7 bases and 7 bases respectively, with 10 bases between them. This CDR3 spans 11 amino acids. DNA for the CDR3: TGTGCCAGTAAAAGGGCAGGTGGCTACACCTTC. Translation gives CASKRAGGYTF.

This clonotype was counted between two and nine times. The V gene is TRBV9, the J gene TRBJ2-5; 13 bases line up with TRBD2. The germline gives CDR1 SGDLS, CDR2 YYNGEE. V trimming: 3 bases; J trimming: 5 bases; junction bases outside the gene matches: 4. This CDR3 comprises 15 residues. The CDR3 reads CASSGTSGGEETQYF. As DNA, the CDR3 is TGTGCCAGCAGCGGTACTAGCGGGGGGGAGGAGACCCAGTACTTC.

The rearrangement links TRBV5-1 to TRBJ1-1; unclear D gene. Trimming stripped 8 bases from V and 4 bases from J, with 33 bases between. The V gene's germline CDR1 is SGHRS and CDR2 YFSETQ. This CDR3 has 19 amino acids. DNA for the CDR3: TGCGCCAGTCAGAAGGACGGTGGTAGACAAGGGTGGGATAGCACTGAAGCTTTCTTT. Translated, it gives CASQKDGGRQGWDSTEAFF.

The rearrangement uses TRBV6-4 and TRBJ2-1; 8 nucleotides match TRBD2. Looked up from germline, CDR1 is MRHNA and CDR2 is SNTAGT. The CDR3 extends over 16 amino acids. V shed 5 bases, J shed 7 bases, and the junction held 13 bases outside the gene matches. CDR3 residues: CASSPIYGLAPNEQFF. The CDR3 DNA reads as TGTGCCAGCAGTCCAATCTACGGACTAGCCCCGAATGAGCAGTTCTTC.

The count of this clonotype is one. The germline gene is not matched at one end of the junction; a read error may be the cause. V and J are TRBV6-2 or TRBV6-3 and TRBJ2-4, with D tentatively TRBD1 (5 bases). CDR1 and CDR2 from the germline V gene are MNHEY and SVGEGT. The CDR3 contains 15 residues. The CDR3 spells CASSDSKPGRSAQYF. The CDR3 DNA is TGTGCCAGCAGTGACTCGAAGCCAGGGCGTTCCGCGCAGTACTTC.

The chain is built from TRBV20-1 and TRBJ1-2, with TRBD1 as a possible D gene (5 bases). The CDR3 has 14 residues. V was trimmed by 3 bases and J by 5 bases, leaving 16 bases between them. Germline V CDR1 and CDR2: DFQATT, SNEGSKA (reference sequence). CDR3 protein: CSASGQGTTYGYTF. As DNA, the CDR3 is TGCAGTGCTAGTGGGCAGGGCACTACTTATGGCTACACCTTC.

The rearrangement uses TRBV2 and TRBJ2-1; TRBD2 matches at 11 bases. This CDR3 has 16 amino acids. J was trimmed by 5 bases and V by 6 bases; bases with no gene match: 9. Germline V gives CDR1 SNHLY, CDR2 FYNNEI. The CDR3 sequence is CASRRLASGGNNEQFF. CDR3 nucleotide sequence: TGTGCCAGCAGGAGACTAGCTAGCGGGGGGAACAATGAGCAGTTCTTC.

The chain has TRBV12-3 or TRBV12-4 and TRBJ2-1; D is unresolved. This CDR3 has 11 amino acids. The ends were cut back, 1 base at V and 11 bases at J, with 6 bases in the middle. The CDR3 loop is CASSLGSKQFF. DNA for the CDR3: TGTGCCAGCAGTTTAGGCAGCAAGCAGTTCTTC.

The chain has TRBV5-1 and TRBJ2-1, with 12 positions matching TRBD2. This CDR3 comprises 16 residues. J lost 8 bases, V lost 4 bases, and 10 bases had no gene match. CDR1 is SGHRS, CDR2 YFSETQ, per germline. The CDR3 loop is CASSANLAGGPDEQFF. The CDR3 DNA reads as TGCGCCAGCAGCGCTAACCTAGCGGGAGGGCCCGATGAGCAGTTCTTC.

Remarks on this clonotype: This sequence may be a read error, since a much larger clone differs from it by one base. This sequence joins TRBV29-1 and TRBJ1-2; D not resolved. This CDR3 contains 12 residues. Germline lookup yields CDR1 SQVTM and CDR2 ANQGSEA. CDR3 sequence (DNA): TGCAACGTTAACACAGAGAGCTATGGCTACACCTTC. It is translated as CNVNTESYGYTF. Full variable domain (rest looked up from reference TRBV29-1 and TRBJ1-2): SAVISQKPSRDICQRGTSLTIQCQVDSQVTMMFWYRQQPGQSLTLIATANQGSEATYESGFVIDKFPISRPNLTFSTLTVSNMSPEDSSIYLCNVNTESYGYTFGSGTRLTVV.

V is TRBV7-2 and J is TRBJ1-2; D is unclear. V was trimmed by 1 base and J by 8 bases, leaving 14 bases between them. The germline V gene has CDR1 SGHTA and CDR2 FQGNSA. This CDR3 has 14 amino acids. As DNA, the CDR3 is TGTGCCAGCAGCTTAGAAGGTCGAATGGAGGGCTACACCTTC. It encodes CASSLEGRMEGYTF.

The sample holds a few counts of this clonotype. The chain recombines TRBV7-9 with TRBJ2-7, with TRBD1 as a possible D gene (5 bases). The CDR3 runs to 13 residues. Germline V gene sequence: CDR1 SEHNR, CDR2 FQNEAQ (reference sequence). Trimming stripped 2 bases from V and 5 bases from J, with 10 bases between. In nucleotides, the CDR3 is TGTGCCAGCAGCTTAATAGCAGGGAACGAGCAGTACTTC. Translated, it gives CASSLIAGNEQYF.

V usage is TRBV5-6 and J usage is TRBJ2-1; TRBD1 matches at 8 bases. This CDR3 comprises 13 residues. V gave up 6 bases and J gave up 6 bases; unmatched junction bases: 5. The germline gives CDR1 SGHDT, CDR2 YYEEEE. The CDR3 DNA follows: TGTGCCAGCATCCCTACAGGGGGCAATGAGCAGTTCTTC. This gives the protein CASIPTGGNEQFF. The full variable domain, in which reference TRBV5-6 and TRBJ2-1 provide the parts outside the CDR3, is DAGVTQSPTHLIKTRGQQVTLRCSPKSGHDTVSWYQQALGQGPQFIFQYYEEEERQRGNFPDRFSGHQFPNYSSELNVNALLLGDSALYLCASIPTGGNEQFFGPGTRLTVL.

J is TRBJ1-1 and V is TRBV15, with TRBD1 as a possible D gene (6 bases). CDR3 length equals 14 residues. V gave up 5 bases and J gave up 0 bases, with 10 bases separating them. The V gene's germline CDR1 is LNHNV and CDR2 YYDKDF (reference sequence). The CDR3 DNA is TGTGCCACCAGCCCACAGGGTGTGAACACTGAAGCTTTCTTT. Protein sequence: CATSPQGVNTEAFF.

This clonotype has just one count. V usage is TRBV28 and J usage is TRBJ2-3, with D perhaps TRBD2 (5 bases). The CDR3 runs to 15 residues. The germline V gene encodes CDR1 MDHEN and CDR2 SYDVKM. V was pared by 6 bases and J by 1 base, with 14 bases between. DNA for the CDR3: TGTGCCAGCAGCGTATGGACTGAGGGCACAGATACGCAGTATTTT. Residues: CASSVWTEGTDTQYF. Looking up the rest from reference TRBV28 and TRBJ2-3 gives the full variable domain: DVKVTQSSRYLVKRTGEKVFLECVQDMDHENMFWYRQDPGLGLRLIYFSYDVKMKEKGDIPEGYSVSREKKERFSLILESASTNQTSMYLCASSVWTEGTDTQYFGPGTRLTVL.

There are many counts of this clonotype. Sequence at one end of the junction differs from germline and may be a read error. The chain carries TRBV7-7 and TRBJ2-5; no firm D call. CDR3 length: 13 residues. The germline CDR1 and CDR2 sequences are SSHAT and FNYEAQ (reference sequence). The DNA of the CDR3 is TGTGCTAGCAGCTTAGAGACGGTGGGGACCCAGTACTTC. Translated, it gives CASSLETVGTQYF.

J is TRBJ2-5 and V is TRBV5-5; 7 nucleotides match TRBD1. The J call could be wrong; TRBJ2-7 is a better fit for the DNA end. The germline CDR1 and CDR2 sequences are SGHKS and YYEKEE (reference sequence). The CDR3 spans 17 residues. CDR3 in amino acids: CASSLGNRGHFFYEQYF. For the CDR3, the DNA is TGTGCCAGCAGCCTGGGGAACAGGGGCCACTTTTTTTACGAGCAGTACTTC.